This T cell receptor (beta chain) appears in the sequencing data of a study of blood T cell repertoires in COVID-19. Study at large: The study drew acute and convalescent COVID-19 samples from the United States, Italy and Spain.

This study enrolled people aged about 18 to 90 from about 26 US geographic areas. In assigning cohorts, the study relied on participant-reported clinical history. Original processing notes: Amplification of reference gene primers was used by the study to estimate nucleated cell counts. TCRdb keeps only in-frame clones here, not all; method: immunoSEQ multiplex PCR. V and J calls and clone size come straight from that table; D and trimming were deduced from the DNA. Found here are 150,000 to 200,000 clones, about 77% of them singletons; the top ten hold about 15%. The sequence derives from a woman between 50 and 59 years old with acute COVID-19. The sample consisted of PBMCs or T cells enriched from blood (not recorded which).

CDR3 DNA sequence: TGTGCCAGCAGTTTAGATCGGGACAGGGAAAATCAGCCCCAGCATTTT. Its protein is CASSLDRDRENQPQHF. The chain employs TRBV28 and TRBJ1-5; 9 bases match TRBD1. The ends lost 2 bases at V and 4 bases at J; junction bases unmatched: 6. The V gene's germline CDR1 is MDHEN and CDR2 SYDVKM. This CDR3 has 16 amino acids. Based on the CDR3 plus reference TRBV28 and TRBJ1-5, the full variable domain is DVKVTQSSRYLVKRTGEKVFLECVQDMDHENMFWYRQDPGLGLRLIYFSYDVKMKEKGDIPEGYSVSREKKERFSLILESASTNQTSMYLCASSLDRDRENQPQHFGDGTRLSIL.